A single sample gave rise to the 23 T cell receptor beta chains below, sequenced in a study of blood T cell repertoires in COVID-19. The repertoire was sequenced with immunoSEQ multiplex PCR; TCRdb's copy has only in-frame clones and lacks some. The sample lists roughly 30,000 clones, roughly nine tenths seen once, with less than 3% in the top ten. The sample was peripheral blood. Receptor source: a human donor in a cohort sampled during active COVID-19.

In its sample, this clone was seen a few times. The V call is TRBV6-6, the J call TRBJ1-1; 8 nucleotides agree with TRBD1. V gave up 3 bases and J gave up 4 bases; unmatched junction bases: 4. This CDR3 comprises 14 residues. Germline values: CDR1 MNHNY, CDR2 SVGAGI (reference sequence). The CDR3 sequence is CASSYQGASTEAFF. Here the CDR3 DNA reads TGTGCCAGCAGTTATCAGGGGGCTAGCACTGAAGCTTTCTTT.

The chain has TRBV5-8 and TRBJ1-5; 8 bases line up with TRBD1. V gave up 4 bases and J gave up 4 bases; unmatched junction bases: 7. Germline loops: CDR1 SGHTS, CDR2 YDEGEE. The CDR3 loop spans 15 amino acids. In DNA, the CDR3 is TGTGCCAGCAGCCAGGGACAGGTCAAGAATCAGCCCCAGCATTTT. Protein product: CASSQGQVKNQPQHF.

The rearrangement joins TRBV19 to TRBJ1-1; the D gene is possibly TRBD1 (5 bases). In germline, CDR1 is LNHDA, CDR2 SQIVND (reference sequence). The germline V and J ends were trimmed by 3 bases and 3 bases, with 8 bases remaining between them. The CDR3 has 13 amino acids. Written as DNA, the CDR3 is TGTGCCAGTAGTATTCAAGGGGACACTGAAGCTTTCTTT. Translating it yields CASSIQGDTEAFF.

This chain connects TRBV6-4 to TRBJ2-4, with no clear D. Germline CDR1 MRHNA, CDR2 SNTAGT. There are 13 residues in the CDR3. V was trimmed by 8 bases and J by 5 bases, leaving 13 bases between them. CDR3 sequence: CASPAVPQNIQYF. The DNA for the CDR3 is TGTGCCAGCCCCGCAGTTCCCCAAAACATTCAGTACTTC.

V usage is TRBV4-1 and J usage is TRBJ1-5; D unclear. CDR3 length: 13 amino acids. Per germline, CDR1 MGHRA and CDR2 YSYEKL. V lost 4 bases and J lost 6, with 10 bases in between. For the CDR3, the DNA is TGCGCCAGCAGCCTTAGGGAGTCTCAGCCCCAGCATTTT. The encoded protein is CASSLRESQPQHF.

The chain uses TRBV10-3 and TRBJ1-5, with 8 bases lining up with TRBD1. There are 15 residues in the CDR3. Per germline, CDR1 ENHRY and CDR2 SYGVKD. V gave up 7 bases and J gave up 4 bases; unmatched junction bases: 9. The CDR3 DNA is TGTGCCATCAAGTTGACAGGGGCTGTAAATCAGCCCCAGCATTTT. It specifies CAIKLTGAVNQPQHF.

V and J are TRBV5-6 and TRBJ1-6; 7 nucleotides match TRBD1. J gave up 0 bases and V 0 bases, and 9 bases lay outside the gene matches. The CDR3 is 19 residues long. Germline V gives CDR1 SGHDT, CDR2 YYEEEE. In nucleotides, the CDR3 is TGTGCCAGCAGCTTGGCTGGGGGACAGCACAGCTCCTATAATTCACCCCTCCACTTT. This encodes CASSLAGGQHSSYNSPLHF.

This chain connects TRBV5-1 to TRBJ1-1; a weak D match, TRBD1 (5 bases). The CDR3 has 13 amino acids. CDR1 and CDR2 (germline): SGHRS, YFSETQ. Deletions cut 0 bases from V and 7 bases from J, with 10 bases between. The CDR3 spells CASSLAGGDEAFF. As DNA, the CDR3 is TGCGCCAGCAGCTTGGCTGGGGGGGATGAAGCTTTCTTT.

This clone was seen once. The gene calls are TRBV9 and TRBJ2-3, with 12 bases that match TRBD2. V dropped 4 bases and J dropped 5; count of bases not matched to a gene: 8. CDR3 length equals 16 residues. Germline V gene sequence: CDR1 SGDLS, CDR2 YYNGEE. The CDR3 is CASSTRTSGEEDTQYF. DNA of the CDR3: TGTGCCAGCAGCACCCGGACTAGCGGGGAGGAAGATACGCAGTATTTT.

The chain employs TRBV6-5 and TRBJ2-7; D is unclear. CDR3 length equals 14 residues. V was pared by 0 bases and J by 9 bases, with 15 bases between. CDR1 is MNHEY, CDR2 SVGAGI, per germline. In nucleotides, the CDR3 is TGTGCCAGCAGTTACTCGGAGCCCCAAGCGCGGCAGTACTTC. Translated, it gives CASSYSEPQARQYF.

The J gene is TRBJ1-6, the V gene TRBV7-3; tentatively, D is TRBD1 (5 bases). CDR3 size: 15 residues. The germline V gene has CDR1 SGHTA and CDR2 FQGTGA. V lost 2 bases to trimming and J lost 15 bases, with 20 bases between them. CDR3 nucleotide sequence: TGTGCCAGCAGCTTAGTGTCAGCCGGGAGTGGGGGCCTCCACTTT. Residues: CASSLVSAGSGGLHF. Variable domain in full (rest from reference TRBV7-3 and TRBJ1-6): GAGVSQTPSNKVTEKGKYVELRCDPISGHTALYWYRQSLGQGPEFLIYFQGTGAADDSGLPNDRFFAVRPEGSVSTLKIQRTERGDSAVYLCASSLVSAGSGGLHFGNGTRLTVT.

This rearrangement joins TRBV12-3 or TRBV12-4 to TRBJ2-1, with a weak D call TRBD2 (5 bases). CDR3 length: 13 amino acids. V lost 8 bases and J 3 bases, leaving 11 bases between the germline ends. CDR3 nucleotide sequence: TGTGCCAGCTGGAGGAATCTCTACAATGAGCAGTTCTTC. Translating gives CASWRNLYNEQFF.

The chain joins TRBV13 to TRBJ2-7; 13 bases map to TRBD2. Trimming removed 5 bases from V and 1 base from J; junction bases left unmatched: 11. CDR3 length: 18 residues. CDR1 PRHDT and CDR2 FYEKMQ come from the germline V gene (reference sequence). CDR3 protein: CASSTTGTSGATSYEQYF. The CDR3 DNA follows: TGTGCCAGCAGCACAACCGGGACTAGCGGGGCCACATCCTACGAGCAGTACTTC.

The V gene is TRBV5-6, the J gene TRBJ1-5, with D perhaps TRBD1 (5 bases). The CDR3 runs to 13 residues. Germline V gene sequence: CDR1 SGHDT, CDR2 YYEEEE. Deletions cut 4 bases from V and 4 bases from J, with 9 bases between. The CDR3 here is CASSTGGNQPQHF. The CDR3 nucleotides read TGTGCCAGCAGCACTGGGGGGAATCAGCCCCAGCATTTT.

The chain recombines TRBV3-1 (or the pseudogene TRBV3-2) with TRBJ1-3, with D possibly matching TRBD1 (6 bases). Trimming left V 0 bases short and J 4 bases short, with 13 bases between. The CDR3 runs to 16 residues. Per germline, CDR1 LGHDT and CDR2 YNNKEL (reference sequence). The DNA of the CDR3 is TGTGCCAGCAGCCAAGATGGGCAGGGGTTGGGAAACACCATATATTTT. This codes for CASSQDGQGLGNTIYF.

This sequence joins TRBV7-9 and TRBJ2-3; D may be TRBD1 (5 bases). Germline loops: CDR1 SEHNR, CDR2 FQNEAQ (reference sequence). V was clipped by 5 bases and J by 6 bases, with 6 bases between them. There are 11 residues in the CDR3. As DNA, the CDR3 is TGTGCCAGCAGCGGGGCGGATACGCAGTATTTT. It is translated as CASSGADTQYF.

The gene calls are TRBV4-1 and TRBJ1-2; no reliable D call. The CDR3 has 14 amino acids. CDR1 is MGHRA, CDR2 YSYEKL, per germline. V shed 2 bases and J shed 8 bases, with 15 bases lying between them. The CDR3 DNA sequence: TGCGCCAGCAGCCAATTGAGGGCTGGGTTGGGCTACACCTTC. It encodes CASSQLRAGLGYTF.

V usage is TRBV5-1 and J usage is TRBJ2-6; D unclear. Per the germline V gene, CDR1 is SGHRS and CDR2 is YFSETQ. The CDR3 sequence is 15 residues long. V dropped 1 base and J dropped 2 bases, with 7 bases sitting between them. CDR3 residues: CASSLNGAGANVLTF. For the CDR3, the DNA is TGCGCCAGCAGCTTGAACGGAGCTGGGGCCAACGTCCTGACTTTC.

The chain combines TRBV19 with TRBJ2-1; D is unclear. The V and J ends lost 3 bases and 0 bases respectively, with 12 bases between them. CDR1 is LNHDA and CDR2 is SQIVND in the germline V gene (reference sequence). The CDR3 runs 16 residues. CDR3 DNA sequence: TGTGCCAGTAGTATTGTATCGGGTGGCTCCTACAATGAGCAGTTCTTC. This gives the protein CASSIVSGGSYNEQFF.

This clone was counted only a few times. The V and J genes are TRBV4-1 and TRBJ1-5; D remains ambiguous. This CDR3 has 16 amino acids. Trimming took 3 bases from V and 2 from J, leaving 14 bases between them. Per germline, CDR1 MGHRA and CDR2 YSYEKL. CDR3 nucleotides: TGCGCCAGCAGCCACCAGGTGCGTACTGGCAATCAGCCCCAGCATTTT. Translated: CASSHQVRTGNQPQHF.

This clone was detected once. V and J are TRBV10-3 and TRBJ2-3; TRBD2 agrees at 8 bases. V was pared by 9 bases and J by 1 base, with 24 bases of the junction left unmatched. CDR1 and CDR2 from the germline V gene are ENHRY and SYGVKD. This CDR3 has 20 amino acids. The CDR3: CAISGGGGIPDSLRTDTQYF. CDR3 DNA sequence: TGTGCCATTTCGGGCGGCGGGGGGATACCGGATTCCCTTCGCACAGATACGCAGTATTTT.

V and J are TRBV27 and TRBJ2-7; 7 nucleotides match TRBD2. The V gene end was trimmed by 6 bases and the J gene end by 4 bases; junction bases not matched to a gene: 6. The germline gives CDR1 MNHEY, CDR2 SMNVEV (reference sequence). This CDR3 comprises 13 residues. The CDR3 spells CASSRVGGYEQYF. The CDR3 nucleotides are TGTGCCAGCAGCCGGGTGGGAGGGTACGAGCAGTACTTC.

This clone was observed once. J is TRBJ2-2 and V is TRBV12-5; the match to TRBD1 covers 9 bases. Germline CDR1 LGHNT, CDR2 FRNRAP. This CDR3 is built from 17 residues. Trimming cost V 8 bases and J 4 bases; bases outside gene matches: 14. Here the CDR3 reads CASRGNSNRGLTGELFF. The CDR3 region has the DNA TGTGCTAGTCGGGGGAACTCCAACAGGGGGCTCACCGGGGAGCTGTTTTTT.